A selection of T cell receptor beta chains follows, all from one sample in a study of cytomegalovirus exposure and HLA in healthy donors. Libraries were prepared by immunoSEQ multiplex PCR; TCRdb keeps only in-frame clonotypes and omits some of them. The sample yields 110,000 or so clones, about 84% seen once. The sequencing sample was made of PBMCs. These receptors were taken from a man younger than 35 in good health and CMV-seronegative. Both conserved end residues are part of each CDR3. A D gene is named only where the DNA matches it firmly. Rows give clone size only sometimes, using once, few, many, or a class for an expanded clone.

size	J	V	D	DNA	CDR3
-	TRBJ2-5	TRBV29-1	-	TGCAGCGTTGAAGTTAGCACGGAGACCCAGTACTTC	CSVEVSTETQYF
-	TRBJ2-7	TRBV19	-	TGTGCCAGTAGTATATCTGGAGGGGCCTACGAGCAGTACTTC	CASSISGGAYEQYF
-	TRBJ1-1	TRBV5-1	-	TGCGCCAGCAGCGCACAGGGAGTTTGGTCTGAAGCTTTCTTT	CASSAQGVWSEAFF
-	TRBJ2-7	TRBV19	TRBD2	TGTGCCAGTAGTGCCGGGACTAGCGGGAGCGTCGAGCAGTACTTC	CASSAGTSGSVEQYF
-	TRBJ2-7	TRBV21-1	-	TGTGCCAGCAGCAAAATTGGGGACAAAGAGCAGTACTTC	CASSKIGDKEQYF
-	TRBJ2-2	TRBV11-3	TRBD1	TGTGCCAGCAGCTTAGGGGCAGGGGGCGAGACCGGGGAGCTGTTTTTT	CASSLGAGGETGELFF
-	TRBJ1-5	TRBV6-5	-	TGTGCCAGCAGGCCTACAGGGTCGAGTCAGCCCCAGCATTTT	CASRPTGSSQPQHF
-	TRBJ2-1	TRBV30	TRBD1	TGTGCCTGGAGTGTACACAGGGGAAGGGATGAGCAGTTCTTC	CAWSVHRGRDEQFF
once	TRBJ2-1	TRBV11-3	-	TGTGCCAGCAGCGAGGAAGGTTCCTACAATGAGCAGTTCTTC	CASSEEGSYNEQFF
few	TRBJ1-1	TRBV29-1	TRBD1	TGCAGCGTAGACAGGGGGAACACTGAAGCTTTCTTT	CSVDRGNTEAFF
-	TRBJ1-5	TRBV21-1	-	TGTGCCAGCTCTAGACAGGGGGCGGGTCAGCCCCAGCATTTT	CASSRQGAGQPQHF
-	TRBJ2-7	TRBV5-4	TRBD2	TGTGCCAGCAGCCGGACTAGCGGGAGGGCCGGGTCCTACGAGCAGTACTTC	CASSRTSGRAGSYEQYF
few	TRBJ1-1	TRBV5-5	-	TGTGCCAGCAGCTTGGAAGGACAGCTAGACACTGAAGCTTTCTTT	CASSLEGQLDTEAFF
once	TRBJ1-1	TRBV5-4	-	TGTGCCAGCAGCTTAGAAACGGACTCAAGAGGAGCTTTCTTT	CASSLETDSRGAFF
-	TRBJ1-2	TRBV5-1	-	TGCGCCAGCAGCCCTGGCGGACAGAACTATGGCTACACCTTC	CASSPGGQNYGYTF
-	TRBJ2-7	TRBV2	TRBD2	TGTGCCAGCAGGAAGACTAGCGGCTCCTACGAGCAGTACTTC	CASRKTSGSYEQYF
-	TRBJ2-7	TRBV9	TRBD2	TGTGCCAGCAGCCCCGGGGGGATGGGGATGCGGGAGCAGTACTTC	CASSPGGMGMREQYF
-	TRBJ1-2	TRBV28	-	TGTGCCAGCAGTCCGACGGTGGGCTCTTGGTCCTATGGCTACACCTTC	CASSPTVGSWSYGYTF
-	TRBJ1-2	TRBV5-4	-	TGTGCCAGCAGCTTGGGCGGGGCGACAGCTCCTAACTATGGCTACACCTTC	CASSLGGATAPNYGYTF
-	TRBJ1-1	TRBV5-5	-	TGTGCCAGCAGCTCCGGATTGGGGCCCCTCAGGACTGAAGCTTTCTTT	CASSSGLGPLRTEAFF
few	TRBJ2-7	TRBV27	-	TGTGCCAGCAGGAGCTCCTACGAGCAGTACTTC	CASRSSYEQYF
once	TRBJ2-1	TRBV6-6	TRBD2	TGTGCCAGCAGTTACGTACGGGGGGAGAGAAATGAGCAGTTCTTC	CASSYVRGERNEQFF
-	TRBJ1-5	TRBV19	TRBD1	TGTGCCAGTAGTAGAAAAGACAGGGCCCTTCAGCCCCAGCATTTT	CASSRKDRALQPQHF
once	TRBJ2-7	TRBV4-1	TRBD2	TGCGCCAGCAGCACCGGGACTAACTACGAGCAGTACTTC	CASSTGTNYEQYF
-	TRBJ2-7	TRBV19	TRBD2	TGTGCCAGTAGTCCCAGCGGGGGGGCCCCCTTCGAGCAGTACTTC	CASSPSGGAPFEQYF
-	TRBJ2-5	TRBV27	TRBD2	TGTGCCAGCAGTTGGAACGGGGGGGGAGAGACCCAGTACTTC	CASSWNGGGETQYF
-	TRBJ2-3	TRBV7-9	-	TGTGCCAGCAGCTTAGGCAGGGGCCCAGGGGCGCAGTATTTT	CASSLGRGPGAQYF
-	TRBJ2-1	TRBV30	TRBD2	TGTGCCTGGAGTGTATTCGGGAGGGCCCATGAGCAGTTCTTC	CAWSVFGRAHEQFF
-	TRBJ1-2	TRBV5-4	-	TGTGCCAGCAGCTTCGCCGGGGGGGACTATGGCTACACCTTC	CASSFAGGDYGYTF
once	TRBJ1-4	TRBV5-6	TRBD1	TGTGCCAGCAGCTTGGCCGCTGGACAGGGGGCGAGAAATGAAAAACTGTTTTTT	CASSLAAGQGARNEKLFF
-	TRBJ2-5	TRBV30	TRBD2	TGTGCCTGGAGTACAACTAGCGGGAGGGCTCGGGAGACCCAGTACTTC	CAWSTTSGRARETQYF
-	TRBJ2-7	TRBV6-1	-	TGTGCCAGCAGTGAAGCGCTTTACATCTCCTACGAGCAGTACTTC	CASSEALYISYEQYF
-	TRBJ1-1	TRBV18	TRBD1	TGTGCCAGCTCACGGACAGGGTCGGCTGAAGCTTTCTTT	CASSRTGSAEAFF
-	TRBJ1-4	TRBV27	-	TGTGCCAGCCGACAAAGACAAGCTGAAAATGAAAAACTGTTTTTT	CASRQRQAENEKLFF
-	TRBJ2-7	TRBV9	-	TGTGCCAGCAGCCCATCGGGACTCCAAAACTACGAGCAGTACTTC	CASSPSGLQNYEQYF
-	TRBJ2-1	TRBV4-1	-	TGCGCCAGCAGCCAAGGGCTCTCAGACACCTACAATGAGCAGTTCTTC	CASSQGLSDTYNEQFF
-	TRBJ2-1	TRBV9	TRBD2	TGTGCCAGCAGCGTACTCGCTAGCGGGGGATCCCACAATGAGCAGTTCTTC	CASSVLASGGSHNEQFF
-	TRBJ1-5	TRBV5-1	-	TGCGCCAGCAGCTTGACGGGGGATAGCAATCAGCCCCAGCATTTT	CASSLTGDSNQPQHF
-	TRBJ2-6	TRBV27	TRBD2	TGTGCCAGCAGTTTAGCGGGAGGGACTCTCTCTGCTGGGGCCAACGTCCTGACTTTC	CASSLAGGTLSAGANVLTF
-	TRBJ2-1	TRBV10-3	TRBD2	TGTGCCATCAGTGTGGGCGGGGGGGCCGGCAATGAGCAGTTCTTC	CAISVGGGAGNEQFF
-	TRBJ2-3	TRBV5-1	TRBD1	TGCGCCAGCAGTAGTCCCCCGGGACAGGGGTTCACAGATACGCAGTATTTT	CASSSPPGQGFTDTQYF
-	TRBJ2-3	TRBV7-2	TRBD2	TGTGCCAGCAGCTTCGCGGCTAGCGGAGACCCTAGCACAGATACGCAGTATTTT	CASSFAASGDPSTDTQYF
-	TRBJ2-3	TRBV5-4	TRBD1	TGTGCCAGCAGCCCGGACAGGGGGAAGACAGATACGCAGTATTTT	CASSPDRGKTDTQYF
-	TRBJ1-5	TRBV11-2	-	TGTGCCAGCAGCGTCCAGGGTTCGGATCAGCCCCAGCATTTT	CASSVQGSDQPQHF
-	TRBJ1-1	TRBV7-9	TRBD1	TGTGCCAGCAGGGAAGACAGGGGGCGCGTCACTGAAGCTTTCTTT	CASREDRGRVTEAFF
-	TRBJ1-4	TRBV2	-	TGTGCCAGCAGAGACCCCTTTACGGGTGGGAAACTGTTTTTT	CASRDPFTGGKLFF
-	TRBJ1-1	TRBV30	TRBD1	TGTGCCTGGAGTGGTGGCAGGGGGCAGCGCACTGAAGCTTTCTTT	CAWSGGRGQRTEAFF
-	TRBJ2-7	TRBV6-5	TRBD1	TGTGCCAGCAGCCGGGGACAGACCTACGAGCAGTACTTC	CASSRGQTYEQYF
-	TRBJ2-6	TRBV19	-	TGTGCCAGAACAGGGGCGGGGGGCGAAGCTGGGGCCAACGTCCTGACTTTC	CARTGAGGEAGANVLTF
-	TRBJ1-1	TRBV5-4	-	TGTGCCAGCAGCCAACCGGGACATCAGAACACTGAAGCTTTCTTT	CASSQPGHQNTEAFF
once	TRBJ1-1	TRBV19	-	TGTGCCAGTAGTATAGAGGCCGCTGTGAACACTGAAGCTTTCTTT	CASSIEAAVNTEAFF
-	TRBJ1-1	TRBV30	-	TGTGCCCTCCCGGGGGCGGGAGGTTCTGAAGCTTTCTTT	CALPGAGGSEAFF
-	TRBJ2-7	TRBV7-2	-	TGTGCCAGCAGCCCCCGTCGGGGGGCCACCGAGCAGTACTTC	CASSPRRGATEQYF